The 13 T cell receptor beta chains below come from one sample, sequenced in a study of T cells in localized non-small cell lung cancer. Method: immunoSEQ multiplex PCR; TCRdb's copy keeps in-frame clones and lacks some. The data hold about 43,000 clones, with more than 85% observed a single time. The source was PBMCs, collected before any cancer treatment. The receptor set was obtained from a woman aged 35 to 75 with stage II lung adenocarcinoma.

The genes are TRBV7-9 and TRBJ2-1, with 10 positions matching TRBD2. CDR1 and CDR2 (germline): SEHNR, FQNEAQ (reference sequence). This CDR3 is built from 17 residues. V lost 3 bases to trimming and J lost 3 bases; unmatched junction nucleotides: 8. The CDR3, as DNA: TGTGCCAGCAGCTTTTTACAACTAGCGGGGTTCTACAATGAGCAGTTCTTC. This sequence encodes CASSFLQLAGFYNEQFF.

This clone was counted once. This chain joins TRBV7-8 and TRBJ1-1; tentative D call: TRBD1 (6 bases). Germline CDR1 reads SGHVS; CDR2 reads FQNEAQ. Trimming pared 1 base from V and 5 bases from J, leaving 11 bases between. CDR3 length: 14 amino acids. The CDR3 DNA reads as TGTGCCAGCAGCTTAGGTCCCAGGGGAACTGAAGCTTTCTTT. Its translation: CASSLGPRGTEAFF.

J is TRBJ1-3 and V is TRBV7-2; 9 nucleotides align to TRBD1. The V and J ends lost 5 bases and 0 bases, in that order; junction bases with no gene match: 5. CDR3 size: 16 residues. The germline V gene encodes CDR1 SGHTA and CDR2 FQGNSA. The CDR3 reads CASSVTGGNSGNTIYF. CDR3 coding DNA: TGTGCCAGCAGCGTTACAGGGGGCAACTCTGGAAACACCATATATTTT.

The CDR3 nucleotides read TGTGCCAGCAGTTTTTCAGGGGCAACTAATGAAAAACTGTTTTTT. Residues: CASSFSGATNEKLFF. The V call is TRBV6-5, the J call TRBJ1-4; D possibly corresponds to TRBD1 (6 bases). This CDR3 is 15 amino acids long. The germline CDR1 and CDR2 sequences are MNHEY and SVGAGI. The V end lost 4 bases, the J end lost 0 bases, and 9 bases lay between the germline ends.

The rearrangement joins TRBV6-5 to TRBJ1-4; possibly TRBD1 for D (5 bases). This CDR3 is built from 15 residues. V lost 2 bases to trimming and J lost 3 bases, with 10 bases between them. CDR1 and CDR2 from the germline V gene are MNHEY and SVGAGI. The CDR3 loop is CASSYGGTSNEKLFF. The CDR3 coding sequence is TGTGCCAGCAGTTACGGAGGGACGTCTAATGAAAAACTGTTTTTT.

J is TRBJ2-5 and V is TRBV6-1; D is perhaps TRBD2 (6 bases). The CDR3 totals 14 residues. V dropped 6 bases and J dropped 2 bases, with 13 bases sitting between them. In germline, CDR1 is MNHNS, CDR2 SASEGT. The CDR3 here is CASRGLHPQETQYF. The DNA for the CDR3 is TGTGCCAGCAGGGGACTGCATCCACAAGAGACCCAGTACTTC.

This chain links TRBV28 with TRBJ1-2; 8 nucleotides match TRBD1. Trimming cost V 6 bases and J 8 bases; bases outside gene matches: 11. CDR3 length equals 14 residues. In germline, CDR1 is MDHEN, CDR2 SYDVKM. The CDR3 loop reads CASSLQGVQGGYTF. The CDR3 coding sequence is TGTGCCAGCAGCCTACAGGGGGTACAAGGCGGCTACACCTTC.

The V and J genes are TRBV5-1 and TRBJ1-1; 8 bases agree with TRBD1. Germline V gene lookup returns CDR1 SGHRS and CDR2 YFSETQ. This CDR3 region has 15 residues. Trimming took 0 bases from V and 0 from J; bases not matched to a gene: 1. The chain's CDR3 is CASSLGQGMNTEAFF. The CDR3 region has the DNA TGCGCCAGCAGCTTGGGACAGGGGATGAACACTGAAGCTTTCTTT.

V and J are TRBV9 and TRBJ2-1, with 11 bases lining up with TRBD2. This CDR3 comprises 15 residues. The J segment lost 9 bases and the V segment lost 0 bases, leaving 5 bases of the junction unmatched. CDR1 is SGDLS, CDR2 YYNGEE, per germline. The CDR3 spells CASSVDLAGGTEQFF. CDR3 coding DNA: TGTGCCAGCAGCGTAGATCTAGCGGGGGGCACTGAGCAGTTCTTC.

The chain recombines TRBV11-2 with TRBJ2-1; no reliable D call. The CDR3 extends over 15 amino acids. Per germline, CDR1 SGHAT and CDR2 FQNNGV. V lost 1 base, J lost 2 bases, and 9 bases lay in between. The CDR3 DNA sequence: TGTGCCAGCAGCTTAGTTCCCGGAACCTACAATGAGCAGTTCTTC. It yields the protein CASSLVPGTYNEQFF.

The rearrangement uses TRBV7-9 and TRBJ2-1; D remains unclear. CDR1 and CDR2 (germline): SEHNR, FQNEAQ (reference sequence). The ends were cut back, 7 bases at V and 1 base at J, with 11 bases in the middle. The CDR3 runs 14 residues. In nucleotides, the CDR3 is TGTGCCAGCAACTCGGGTCCTTCCTACAATGAGCAGTTCTTC. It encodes CASNSGPSYNEQFF.

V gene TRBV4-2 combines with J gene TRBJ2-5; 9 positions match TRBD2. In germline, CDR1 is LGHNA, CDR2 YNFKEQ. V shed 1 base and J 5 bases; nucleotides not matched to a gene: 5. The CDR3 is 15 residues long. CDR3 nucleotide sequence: TGTGCCAGCAGCCAAGTCGCGAGCGGGAGGGAGACCCAGTACTTC. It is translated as CASSQVASGRETQYF.

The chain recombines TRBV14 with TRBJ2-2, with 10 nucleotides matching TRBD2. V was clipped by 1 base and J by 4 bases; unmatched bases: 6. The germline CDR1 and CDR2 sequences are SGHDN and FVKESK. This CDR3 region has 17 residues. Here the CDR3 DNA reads TGTGCCAGCAGCCAAGTTAATCTAGCGGGAGTCACCGGGGAGCTGTTTTTT. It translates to CASSQVNLAGVTGELFF.